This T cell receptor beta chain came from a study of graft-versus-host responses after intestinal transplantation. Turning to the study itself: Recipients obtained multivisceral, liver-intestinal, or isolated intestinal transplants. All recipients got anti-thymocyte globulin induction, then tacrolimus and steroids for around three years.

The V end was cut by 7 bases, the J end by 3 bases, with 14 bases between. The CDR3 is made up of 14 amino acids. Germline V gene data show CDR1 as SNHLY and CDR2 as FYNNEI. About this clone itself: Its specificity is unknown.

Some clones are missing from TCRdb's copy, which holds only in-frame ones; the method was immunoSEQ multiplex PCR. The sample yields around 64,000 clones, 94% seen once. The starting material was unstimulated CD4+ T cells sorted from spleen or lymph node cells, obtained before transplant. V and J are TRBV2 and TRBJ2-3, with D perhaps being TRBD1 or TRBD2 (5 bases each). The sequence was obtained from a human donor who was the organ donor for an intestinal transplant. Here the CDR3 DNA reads TGTGCCAGCATCATCATGGGACCAACAGATACGCAGTATTTT. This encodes CASIIMGPTDTQYF.